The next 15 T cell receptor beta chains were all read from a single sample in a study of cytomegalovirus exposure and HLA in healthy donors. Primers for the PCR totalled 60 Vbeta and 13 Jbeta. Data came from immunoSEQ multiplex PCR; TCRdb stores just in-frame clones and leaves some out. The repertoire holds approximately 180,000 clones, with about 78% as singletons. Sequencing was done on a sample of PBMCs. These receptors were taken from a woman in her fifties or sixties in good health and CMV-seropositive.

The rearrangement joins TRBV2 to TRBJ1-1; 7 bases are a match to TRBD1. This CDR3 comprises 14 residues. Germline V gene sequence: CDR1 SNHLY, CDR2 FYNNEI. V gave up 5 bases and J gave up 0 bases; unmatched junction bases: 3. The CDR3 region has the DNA TGTGCCAGCAGTTGGGGACAGCTGAACACTGAAGCTTTCTTT. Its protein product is CASSWGQLNTEAFF.

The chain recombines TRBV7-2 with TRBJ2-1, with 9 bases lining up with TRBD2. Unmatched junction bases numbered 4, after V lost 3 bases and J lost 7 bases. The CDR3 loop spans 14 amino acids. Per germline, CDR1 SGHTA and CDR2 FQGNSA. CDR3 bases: TGTGCCAGCAGCTTTGGGCTAGCGGGGAATGAGCAGTTCTTC. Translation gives CASSFGLAGNEQFF.

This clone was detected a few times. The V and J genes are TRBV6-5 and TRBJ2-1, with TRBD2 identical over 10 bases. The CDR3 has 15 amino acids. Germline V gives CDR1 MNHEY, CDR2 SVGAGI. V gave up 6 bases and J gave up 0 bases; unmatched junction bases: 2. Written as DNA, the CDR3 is TGTGCCAGCAGCCAGCGGGGGGGCTCCTACAATGAGCAGTTCTTC. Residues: CASSQRGGSYNEQFF.

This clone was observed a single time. CDR3 coding DNA: TGTGCCAGCAGTGGGGGACAGGGACTGTATAATTCACCCCTCCACTTT. Translating it yields CASSGGQGLYNSPLHF. The gene calls are TRBV2 and TRBJ1-6, with 9 positions matching TRBD1. CDR3 length: 16 amino acids. Germline loops: CDR1 SNHLY, CDR2 FYNNEI. The J segment lost 4 bases and the V segment lost 4 bases, leaving 5 bases of the junction unmatched. Supplemented by reference TRBV2 and TRBJ1-6, the full variable domain reads EPEVTQTPSHQVTQMGQEVILRCVPISNHLYFYWYRQILGQKVEFLVSFYNNEISEKSEIFDDQFSVERPDGSNFTLKIRSTKLEDSAMYFCASSGGQGLYNSPLHFGNGTRLTVT.

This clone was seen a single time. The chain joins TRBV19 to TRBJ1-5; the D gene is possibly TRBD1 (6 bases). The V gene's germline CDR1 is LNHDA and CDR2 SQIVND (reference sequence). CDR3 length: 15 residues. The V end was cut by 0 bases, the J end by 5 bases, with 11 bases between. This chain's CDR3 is CASSIDRGSYQPQHF. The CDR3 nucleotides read TGTGCCAGTAGTATAGACAGGGGAAGTTATCAGCCCCAGCATTTT.

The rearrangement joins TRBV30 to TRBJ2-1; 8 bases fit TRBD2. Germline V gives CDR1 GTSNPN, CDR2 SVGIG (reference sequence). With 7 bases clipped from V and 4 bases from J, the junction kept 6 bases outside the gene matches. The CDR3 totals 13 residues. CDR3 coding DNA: TGTGCCTCCCTTGGCGGGGGGTACAATGAGCAGTTCTTC. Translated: CASLGGGYNEQFF.

The CDR3 nucleotides read TGTGCCAGCAGCATATCCGGAGGCTTCTATGGCTACACCTTC. Protein product: CASSISGGFYGYTF. The J gene is TRBJ1-2, the V gene TRBV5-4; D gene unclear. V was clipped by 4 bases and J by 4 bases, with 14 bases between them. The CDR3 runs to 14 residues. Germline CDR1 and CDR2: SGHNT and YYREEE (reference sequence).

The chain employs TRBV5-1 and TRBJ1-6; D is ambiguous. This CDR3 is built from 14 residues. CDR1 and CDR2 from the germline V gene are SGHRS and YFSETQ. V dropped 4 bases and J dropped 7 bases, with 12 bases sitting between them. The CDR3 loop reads CASSLSLQNSPLHF. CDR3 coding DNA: TGCGCCAGCAGCCTCAGTCTACAGAATTCACCCCTCCACTTT. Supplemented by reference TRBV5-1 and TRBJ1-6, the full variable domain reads KAGVTQTPRYLIKTRGQQVTLSCSPISGHRSVSWYQQTPGQGLQFLFEYFSETQRNKGNFPGRFSGRQFSNSRSEMNVSTLELGDSALYLCASSLSLQNSPLHFGNGTRLTVT.

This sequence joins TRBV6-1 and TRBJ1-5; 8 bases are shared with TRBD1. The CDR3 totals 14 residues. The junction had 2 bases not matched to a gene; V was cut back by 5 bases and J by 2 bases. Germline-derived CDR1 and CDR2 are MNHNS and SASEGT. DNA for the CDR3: TGTGCCAGCAGTTGGGGACAGGGCAATCAGCCCCAGCATTTT. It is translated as CASSWGQGNQPQHF.

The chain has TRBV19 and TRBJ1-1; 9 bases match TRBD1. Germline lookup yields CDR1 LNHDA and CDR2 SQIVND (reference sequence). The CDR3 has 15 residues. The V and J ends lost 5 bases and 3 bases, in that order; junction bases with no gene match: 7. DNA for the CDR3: TGTGCCAGTAGTTCACACAGGGGGCTGGACACTGAAGCTTTCTTT. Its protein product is CASSSHRGLDTEAFF.

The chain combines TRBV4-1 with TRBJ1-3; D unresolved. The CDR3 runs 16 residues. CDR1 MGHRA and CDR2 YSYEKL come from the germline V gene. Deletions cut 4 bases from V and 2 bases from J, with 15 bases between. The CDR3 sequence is CASSRVTVEAGNTIYF. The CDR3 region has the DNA TGCGCCAGCAGCCGAGTCACGGTGGAGGCTGGAAACACCATATATTTT.

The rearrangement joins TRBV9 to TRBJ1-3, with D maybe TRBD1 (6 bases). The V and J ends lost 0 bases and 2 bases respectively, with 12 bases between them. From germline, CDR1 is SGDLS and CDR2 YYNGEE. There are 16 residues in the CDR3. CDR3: CASSVDREGAGNTIYF. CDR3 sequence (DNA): TGTGCCAGCAGCGTAGATCGGGAGGGGGCTGGAAACACCATATATTTT.

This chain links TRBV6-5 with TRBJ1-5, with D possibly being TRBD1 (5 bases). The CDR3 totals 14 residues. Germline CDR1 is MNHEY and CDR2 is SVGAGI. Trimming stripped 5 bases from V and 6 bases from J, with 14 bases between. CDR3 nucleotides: TGTGCCAGCAGTGAAGGCAGGGAACGTCAGCCCCAGCATTTT. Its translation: CASSEGRERQPQHF.

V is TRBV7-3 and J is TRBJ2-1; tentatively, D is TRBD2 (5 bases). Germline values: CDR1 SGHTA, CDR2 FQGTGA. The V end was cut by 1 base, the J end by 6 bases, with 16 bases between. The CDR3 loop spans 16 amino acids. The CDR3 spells CASSLSGLATGNEQFF. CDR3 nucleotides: TGTGCCAGCAGCTTAAGTGGGCTAGCAACCGGCAATGAGCAGTTCTTC.

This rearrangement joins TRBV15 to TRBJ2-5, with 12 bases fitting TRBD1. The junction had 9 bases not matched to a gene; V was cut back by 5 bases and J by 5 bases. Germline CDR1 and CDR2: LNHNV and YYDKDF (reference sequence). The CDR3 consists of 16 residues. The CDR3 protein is CATSPSKGQGAETQYF. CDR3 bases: TGTGCCACCAGCCCATCAAAGGGACAGGGGGCTGAGACCCAGTACTTC. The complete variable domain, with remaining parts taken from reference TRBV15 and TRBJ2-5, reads DAMVIQNPRYQVTQFGKPVTLSCSQTLNHNVMYWYQQKSSQAPKLLFHYYDKDFNNEADTPDNFQSRRPNTSFCFLDIRSPGLGDTAMYLCATSPSKGQGAETQYFGPGTRLLVL.